This TCR beta chain stems from a study of T cell repertoires in cytomegalovirus infection. Study summary: Epitope selection comprised recently identified HLA-C-restricted CMV epitopes and well-studied HLA-B-restricted CMV epitopes. Carrying CMV and the relevant HLA type showed in public TCR beta signatures. Findings of the study overall: Summed public TCR beta family frequency identified CMV carriers bearing the relevant HLA. HLA-C-restricted CMV-specific TCR beta clonotypes were dominant in the ex vivo response.

The germline V gene encodes CDR1 SEHNR and CDR2 FQNEAQ (reference sequence). V gave up 11 bases and J gave up 4 bases; unmatched junction bases: 11. CDR3 length: 14 amino acids. Points on this clonotype: Its antigen is not identified.

A single record per CDR3 protein comes from TCRdb applying MiXCR to the reads. The data contain 830,000 or so distinct CDR3 sequences, 32% of them singletons. This receptor was identified in a human donor in good health (CMV status not recorded). Some clones in this sample may be carry-over from other donors' samples. Specimen: cultured CD8+ T cells from PBMCs, collected from culture after CMV antigen stimulation. The rearrangement uses TRBV7-9 and TRBJ2-3; 8 positions match TRBD2. The CDR3 loop reads CAVFRGGRSDTQYF. The CDR3 DNA is TGTGCCGTATTCCGGGGGGGCCGGTCAGATACGCAGTATTTT.